The clone carrying this TCR beta chain has at least ten counts. This specimen comes from a study of T cells in Graves' hyperthyroidism and ophthalmopathy. Calling Graves' hyperthyroidism stable meant ophthalmopathy did not progress within 18 months. Amplification yielded TCR beta CDR3 regions, with RNA transcripts as the source. HTBI primers were used for first-round RT-PCR of the TCR CDR3. TCRdb used MiXCR to reprocess the multiplex PCR reads, holding one entry per CDR3 protein. In the table there are about 610,000 distinct CDR3 sequences, around 46% of which are singletons. CDR3 length equals 15 residues. The J segment lost 6 bases and the V segment lost 0 bases, leaving 4 bases of the junction unmatched. The germline V gene has CDR1 SGHRS and CDR2 YFSETQ.

The chain couples TRBV5-1 to TRBJ1-4; 8 positions match TRBD1. The sequenced material came from peripheral blood or thyroid tissue (not recorded which). The source is a woman aged 18-35 years with Graves' hyperthyroidism. CDR3 sequence reads: CASSLVQGADEKLFF. The CDR3, as DNA: TGCGCCAGCAGCTTGGTGCAGGGGGCGGATGAAAAACTGTTTTTT.